The clone carrying this TCR beta chain was picked up many times. The data belong to a study of read filtering for tumor transcriptome and immune sequencing. This library used roughly 370 ng RNA and molecular barcoded adaptors spanning alpha/delta and beta/gamma chains. TCRdb re-called the reads with MiXCR, one entry per CDR3 protein. The data contain more than 100,000 distinct CDR3 sequences, under 15% of them singletons. Sequenced input: a population of CD138-negative cells sorted from bone marrow. This sequence was found in a donor aged 40 or older with multiple myeloma.

The CDR3 sequence is CASSLRPRGTEAFF. The CDR3 DNA is TGTGCCAGCAGTTTAAGGCCAAGAGGGACTGAAGCTTTCTTT. The V gene is TRBV12-3 or TRBV12-4, the J gene TRBJ1-1, with no clear D. This CDR3 is 14 amino acids long. Trimming removed 2 bases from V and 5 bases from J, with 12 bases in between.